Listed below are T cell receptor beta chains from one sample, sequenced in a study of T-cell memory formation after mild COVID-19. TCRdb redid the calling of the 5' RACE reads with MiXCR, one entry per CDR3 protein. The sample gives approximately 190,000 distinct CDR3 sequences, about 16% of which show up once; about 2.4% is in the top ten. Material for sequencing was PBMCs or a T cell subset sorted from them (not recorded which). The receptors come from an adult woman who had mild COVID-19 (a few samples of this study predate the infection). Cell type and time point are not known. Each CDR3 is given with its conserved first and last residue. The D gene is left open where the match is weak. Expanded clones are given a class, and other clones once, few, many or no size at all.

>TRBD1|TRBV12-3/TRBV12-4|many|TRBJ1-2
CASTTEDRFGGYTF
TGTGCCAGCACTACCGAGGACAGGTTCGGTGGCTACACCTTC
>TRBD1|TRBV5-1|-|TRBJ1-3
CASSLADRGTGNTIYF
TGCGCCAGCAGCTTGGCCGACAGGGGAACTGGAAACACCATATATTTT
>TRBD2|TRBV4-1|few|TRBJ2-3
CASSHPGLAGGPDRDTQYF
TGCGCCAGCAGCCACCCAGGACTAGCGGGGGGGCCCGATAGAGATACGCAGTATTTT
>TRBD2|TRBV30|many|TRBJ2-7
CAWSRTKRGGREQYF
TGTGCCTGGAGCCGCACTAAGCGGGGGGGCCGAGAGCAGTACTTC
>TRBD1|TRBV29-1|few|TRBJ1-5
CSVAPTGGQPQHF
TGCAGCGTTGCCCCCACAGGGGGTCAGCCCCAGCATTTT
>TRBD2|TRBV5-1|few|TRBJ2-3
CASSPPGGAGGTDTQYF
TGCGCCAGCAGCCCGCCGGGGGGAGCGGGGGGCACAGATACGCAGTATTTT
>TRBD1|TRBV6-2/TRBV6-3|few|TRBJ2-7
CASRYDRASEQYF
TGTGCCAGCAGATACGACAGGGCGAGCGAGCAGTACTTC
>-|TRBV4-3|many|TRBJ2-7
CASSQDGYEQYF
TGCGCCAGCAGCCAAGATGGGTACGAGCAGTACTTC
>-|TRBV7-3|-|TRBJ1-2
CASSYRDGYGYTF
TGTGCCAGCAGCTACCGGGATGGTTATGGCTACACCTTC
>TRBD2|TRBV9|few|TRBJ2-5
CASSASSGGETQYF
TGTGCCAGCAGCGCCTCTAGCGGGGGGGAGACCCAGTACTTC
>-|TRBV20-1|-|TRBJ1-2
CSARSEGGGYTF
TGCAGTGCTAGGTCGGAGGGAGGTGGCTACACCTTC
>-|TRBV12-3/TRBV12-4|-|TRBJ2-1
CASSFSSLSYNEQFF
TGTGCCAGCAGTTTTTCCTCCCTCTCCTACAATGAGCAGTTCTTC
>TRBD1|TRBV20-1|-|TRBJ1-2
CSAPGGTAYGYTF
TGCAGTGCACCAGGGGGCACGGCCTATGGCTACACCTTC
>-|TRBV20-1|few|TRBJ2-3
CSASDSWQADTQYF
TGCAGTGCTAGCGATTCGTGGCAGGCAGATACGCAGTATTTT
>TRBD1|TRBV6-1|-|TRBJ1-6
CASSGRQGRHYNSPLHF
TGTGCCAGCAGTGGTCGACAGGGGCGCCACTATAATTCACCCCTCCACTTT
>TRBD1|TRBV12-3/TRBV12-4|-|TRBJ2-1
CASSTTGTGAVGQFF
TGTGCCAGCAGCACAACCGGGACAGGGGCCGTGGGGCAGTTCTTC
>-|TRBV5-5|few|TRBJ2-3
CASSRGQFTDTQYF
TGTGCCAGCAGCCGCGGACAGTTCACAGATACGCAGTATTTT
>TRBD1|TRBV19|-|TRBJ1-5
CASKRGRNQPQHF
TGTGCCAGTAAGAGGGGGCGAAATCAGCCCCAGCATTTT
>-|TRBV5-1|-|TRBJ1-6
CASSLDGESNSPLHF
TGCGCCAGCAGCTTGGACGGGGAGAGTAATTCACCCCTCCACTTT
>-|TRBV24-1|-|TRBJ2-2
CATSDPGRGTGELFF
TGTGCCACCAGTGATCCCGGACGGGGCACCGGGGAGCTGTTTTTT
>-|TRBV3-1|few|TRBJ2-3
CASSRRGISTDTQYF
TGTGCCAGCAGCCGAAGGGGGATCAGCACAGATACGCAGTATTTT
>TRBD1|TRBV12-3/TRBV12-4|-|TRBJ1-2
CASSPRATGGYTF
TGTGCCAGCAGCCCAAGGGCGACAGGGGGCTACACCTTC
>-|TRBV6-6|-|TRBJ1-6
CASSRDPYNSPLHF
TGTGCCAGCAGCCGGGACCCCTATAATTCACCCCTCCACTTT
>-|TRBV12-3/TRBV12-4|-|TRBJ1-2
CASTRNRVNGYTF
TGTGCCAGCACCCGCAACAGGGTTAACGGCTACACCTTC
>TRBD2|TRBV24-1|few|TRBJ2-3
CATSEPASGTDTQYF
TGTGCCACCAGTGAGCCGGCTAGCGGGACAGATACGCAGTATTTT
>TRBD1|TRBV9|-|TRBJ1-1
CASSPHRGQDTEAFF
TGTGCCAGCAGCCCCCACAGGGGGCAAGATACTGAAGCTTTCTTT
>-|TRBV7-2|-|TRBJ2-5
CASSFGPQRAETQYF
TGTGCCAGCAGCTTTGGTCCCCAGCGTGCGGAGACCCAGTACTTC
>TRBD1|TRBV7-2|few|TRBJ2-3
CASTPPAHRGSGDTQYF
TGTGCCAGCACACCCCCCGCCCACAGGGGTTCGGGAGATACGCAGTATTTT
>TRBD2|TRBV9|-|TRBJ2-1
CASSVGLAGVSSYNEQFF
TGTGCCAGCAGCGTGGGACTAGCGGGAGTAAGCTCCTACAATGAGCAGTTCTTC
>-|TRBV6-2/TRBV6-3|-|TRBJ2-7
CASSYGSARSAYEQYF
TGTGCCAGCAGTTATGGGTCGGCGAGGTCCGCCTACGAGCAGTACTTC
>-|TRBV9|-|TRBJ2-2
CASSVYRRSTNTGELFF
TGTGCCAGCAGCGTATACAGAAGAAGTACGAACACCGGGGAGCTGTTTTTT
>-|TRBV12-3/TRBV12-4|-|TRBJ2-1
CASSLGDRPILEQFF
TGTGCCAGCAGTTTAGGTGACAGGCCGATCCTTGAGCAGTTCTTC
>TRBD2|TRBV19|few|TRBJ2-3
CASSFGLAGATDTQYF
TGTGCCAGTAGTTTCGGACTAGCGGGAGCCACAGATACGCAGTATTTT
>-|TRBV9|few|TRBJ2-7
CASSPQGGLHSYEQYF
TGTGCCAGCAGCCCACAGGGAGGACTCCACTCCTACGAGCAGTACTTC
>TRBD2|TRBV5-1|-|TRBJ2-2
CASCKAGPNTGELFF
TGCGCCAGCTGCAAAGCGGGACCCAACACCGGGGAGCTGTTTTTT
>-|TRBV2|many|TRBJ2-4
CASSEAGAHHLAKNIQYF
TGTGCCAGCAGTGAAGCGGGGGCCCACCATTTAGCCAAAAACATTCAGTACTTC
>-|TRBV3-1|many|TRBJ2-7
CASSGGQSYSYEQYF
TGTGCCAGCAGTGGCGGACAGAGTTACTCCTACGAGCAGTACTTC
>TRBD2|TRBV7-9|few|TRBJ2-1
CASSLAPSGGRNYNEQFF
TGTGCCAGCAGCTTAGCTCCTAGCGGGGGGCGGAACTACAATGAGCAGTTCTTC
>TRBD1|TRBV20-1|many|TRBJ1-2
CSARGYRQGNYGYTF
TGCAGTGCTAGGGGGTACAGACAGGGGAACTATGGCTACACCTTC
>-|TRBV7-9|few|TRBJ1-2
CASSPPATGGYTF
TGTGCCAGCAGCCCCCCAGCGACAGGTGGCTACACCTTC
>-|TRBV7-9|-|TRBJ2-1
CASSLRGRALGNEQFF
TGTGCCAGCAGCTTACGGGGCAGGGCACTGGGGAATGAGCAGTTCTTC